This entry describes one T cell receptor beta chain. Germline and junction disagree at one end, which may indicate a read error. The sample comes from a study of blood T cell repertoires in COVID-19. Using immunoSEQ multiplex PCR, the repertoire was profiled, and TCRdb retains in-frame clones only, with some absent. The sample lists some 460,000 clones; around 90% were seen once. The sequence was obtained from a young woman who had recovered from COVID-19. The material sequenced was PBMCs or T cells enriched from blood (not recorded which).

The CDR3 is CASSQGVEALF. The CDR3 DNA reads TGCGCCAGCAGCCAAGGGGTGGAGGCGCTCTTT. This chain uses TRBV4-1 with TRBJ1-1; D not certain. This CDR3 region has 11 residues. Germline loops: CDR1 MGHRA, CDR2 YSYEKL.